Below are 27 T cell receptor beta chains sequenced from a single sample in a study of shared clonotypes between healthy human individuals (dated by TCRdb to about 2020). The library was produced with the immunoSEQ multiplex PCR assay. The table comes from immuneACCESS by way of TCRdb, which keeps in-frame sequences with V and J called. Part of the clones is missing from these tables; in studies checked, under half for an unresolved V gene and the rest for unknown reasons. The sample table shows roughly 2.1 million clones, and roughly 91% are seen once. The ten largest account for 1.5% to 2% of the sample. For the CD8 naive samples, CD45RO-negative cells were positively selected for CCR7, yielding a CD45RA+CCR7+ population from which TemRA cells were excluded. Sample: naive CD8+ T cells from PBMCs. The cell subset or site label for this specimen denotes: CD45RA+CCR7+. The receptors derive from a man aged 18 to 30 in good health. Some clones in this sample may be carry-over from other donors' samples.

The sample holds one count of this clone. The gene calls are TRBV10-3 and TRBJ2-7; 9 bases match TRBD1. The CDR3 runs 13 residues. The junction had 3 bases not matched to a gene; V was cut back by 4 bases and J by 5 bases. Germline CDR1 ENHRY, CDR2 SYGVKD. The CDR3 is CAISVGQGNEQYF. The CDR3 DNA reads TGTGCCATCAGTGTAGGACAGGGGAACGAGCAGTACTTC.

The rearrangement links TRBV10-3 to TRBJ1-5, with TRBD1 as a possible D gene (6 bases). Germline values: CDR1 ENHRY, CDR2 SYGVKD. Trimming stripped 10 bases from V and 5 bases from J, with 15 bases between. CDR3 length: 13 amino acids. CDR3 sequence (DNA): TGTGCCACAGGCGGGGGGGCCGATCAGCCCCAGCATTTT. This codes for CATGGGADQPQHF.

This clone showed up just once. The CDR3 DNA sequence: TGCAGCGTCATTTCCGGCAGGGGAGCGGATGGCTACACCTTC. Its translation: CSVISGRGADGYTF. The chain links TRBV29-1 to TRBJ1-2; D is perhaps TRBD1 (6 bases). The CDR3 covers 14 residues. Per germline, CDR1 SQVTM and CDR2 ANQGSEA. Trimming took 6 bases from V and 6 from J, leaving 20 bases between them.

On this clone: Other DNA sequences from this sample encode an identical CDR3 as well. The chain couples TRBV15 to TRBJ1-1, with unresolved D. Trimming removed 1 base from V and 1 base from J, with 1 base in between. The length of the CDR3 is 12 residues. The germline CDR1 and CDR2 sequences are LNHNV and YYDKDF (reference sequence). The CDR3, as DNA: TGTGCCACCAGCAGAGGGAACACTGAAGCTTTCTTT. Translation gives CATSRGNTEAFF.

The chain joins TRBV11-2 to TRBJ2-1, with D uncertain. CDR1 and CDR2 (germline): SGHAT, FQNNGV. There are 16 residues in the CDR3. The ends were cut back, 5 bases at V and 0 bases at J, with 14 bases in the middle. DNA for the CDR3: TGTGCCAGCAGCCGACACACTTCCCGCTCCTACAATGAGCAGTTCTTC. This translates into CASSRHTSRSYNEQFF.

The chain combines TRBV7-6 with TRBJ1-3; 7 nucleotides align to TRBD1. This CDR3 comprises 19 residues. J lost 4 bases, V lost 3 bases, and 18 bases had no gene match. Germline lookup yields CDR1 SGHVS and CDR2 FNYEAQ. The CDR3 protein is CASSFSALRGTAGGNTIYF. CDR3 DNA sequence: TGTGCCAGCAGCTTTAGTGCCCTCAGAGGGACAGCGGGAGGAAACACCATATATTTT.

The CDR3 DNA reads as TGCAGCGTTGGTCCGGGCCGGGGGACGGATACGCAGTATTTT. Its translation: CSVGPGRGTDTQYF. The gene calls are TRBV29-1 and TRBJ2-3; D possibly corresponds to TRBD2 (6 bases). CDR1 is SQVTM, CDR2 ANQGSEA, per germline. The CDR3 sequence is 14 residues long. V was cut by 4 bases and J by 6 bases, with 17 bases left in between.

For the CDR3, the DNA is TGTGCCAGCAGGCCAGGGTGGGGCAACTACGAGCAGTACTTC. It codes for CASRPGWGNYEQYF. V and J are TRBV6-5 and TRBJ2-7; D is possibly TRBD1 (5 bases). Germline CDR1 is MNHEY and CDR2 is SVGAGI. The V gene lost 6 bases and the J gene lost 3 bases, with 15 bases spanning the gap. CDR3 size: 14 residues.

V is TRBV5-6 and J is TRBJ2-3; D gene ambiguous. V gave up 5 bases and J gave up 2 bases, with 6 bases separating them. Germline V CDR1 and CDR2: SGHDT, YYEEEE. This CDR3 has 12 amino acids. The CDR3 region has the DNA TGTGCCAGCAGTTTACACACAGATACGCAGTATTTT. It encodes CASSLHTDTQYF.

This clone was picked up one time. V usage is TRBV12-5 and J usage is TRBJ2-3; possibly TRBD2 for D (5 bases). Germline loops: CDR1 LGHNT, CDR2 FRNRAP. The germline V and J ends were trimmed by 1 base and 0 bases, with 17 bases remaining between them. The CDR3 is made up of 18 amino acids. The CDR3 sequence: CASGLATLRAESTDTQYF. In DNA form, the CDR3 reads TGTGCTAGTGGTTTGGCCACCTTAAGAGCGGAAAGCACAGATACGCAGTATTTT.

The chain uses TRBV28 and TRBJ2-3; 8 bases fit TRBD2. Germline CDR1 is MDHEN and CDR2 is SYDVKM. The CDR3 loop spans 17 amino acids. Trimming cost V 4 bases and J 7 bases; bases outside gene matches: 16. The CDR3 bases are TGTGCCAGCAGTTCAAGCTGGGAGCGGGAGTGGGCCCATACGCAGTATTTT. It yields the protein CASSSSWEREWAHTQYF.

The chain links TRBV28 to TRBJ2-1, with TRBD2 matching 7 bases. The germline gives CDR1 MDHEN, CDR2 SYDVKM. This CDR3 has 16 residues. Unmatched junction bases numbered 14, after V lost 5 bases and J lost 7 bases. The CDR3 spells CASSTERERGRNEQFF. CDR3 DNA sequence: TGTGCCAGCAGTACAGAGCGGGAACGTGGGAGGAATGAGCAGTTCTTC.

The CDR3 sequence is CASSQDPVSSGRAGYEQYF. CDR3 DNA: TGCGCCAGCAGCCAAGATCCGGTTTCTAGCGGGAGGGCCGGGTACGAGCAGTACTTC. This chain connects TRBV4-1 to TRBJ2-7, with 12 nucleotides matching TRBD2. This CDR3 has 19 amino acids. The V gene end was trimmed by 0 bases and the J gene end by 4 bases; junction bases not matched to a gene: 13. Germline lookup yields CDR1 MGHRA and CDR2 YSYEKL.

This chain uses TRBV19 with TRBJ2-7; 10 bases map to TRBD1. The V gene end was trimmed by 6 bases and the J gene end by 3 bases; junction bases not matched to a gene: 8. Germline V gives CDR1 LNHDA, CDR2 SQIVND (reference sequence). The CDR3 is 15 amino acids. CDR3 DNA sequence: TGTGCCAGTAGCCAAGGGACAGGGGAACTCTACGAGCAGTACTTC. Its protein is CASSQGTGELYEQYF.

The genes are TRBV10-1 and TRBJ1-4; the D gene is possibly TRBD1 (5 bases). This CDR3 has 14 amino acids. Germline V gene lookup returns CDR1 WNHNN and CDR2 SYGVQD (reference sequence). V was shortened by 3 bases and J by 6 bases, with 11 bases between the two germline ends. The CDR3 nucleotides are TGCGCCAGCAGTGATCCAGGGCTGGATGAAAAACTGTTTTTT. Translated, it gives CASSDPGLDEKLFF.

The genes are TRBV11-2 and TRBJ2-5; 11 bases line up with TRBD2. The germline V gene encodes CDR1 SGHAT and CDR2 FQNNGV. The CDR3 has 16 residues. Trimming cost V 4 bases and J 1 base; bases outside gene matches: 5. The CDR3 DNA sequence: TGTGCCAGCAGCTCCGGACTAGCGGGCTCCCAAGAGACCCAGTACTTC. Protein sequence: CASSSGLAGSQETQYF.

The chain joins TRBV7-9 to TRBJ2-7; TRBD1 matches at 10 bases. CDR3 size: 15 residues. The junction had 8 bases not matched to a gene; V was cut back by 5 bases and J by 4 bases. Germline V gene sequence: CDR1 SEHNR, CDR2 FQNEAQ (reference sequence). The CDR3 nucleotides are TGTGCCAGCAGCACCCCGACAGGGGGCGGGTACGAGCAGTACTTC. Residues: CASSTPTGGGYEQYF.

The CDR3 sequence is CASSSGTGLYAEQFF. The DNA of the CDR3 is TGTGCCAGCAGCTCCGGGACAGGGTTATATGCTGAGCAGTTCTTC. V usage is TRBV7-8 and J usage is TRBJ2-1; 9 nucleotides line up with TRBD1. V shed 4 bases, J shed 9 bases, and the junction held 10 bases outside the gene matches. The CDR3 spans 15 residues. Germline CDR1 SGHVS, CDR2 FQNEAQ.

This chain joins TRBV25-1 and TRBJ1-2; D might be TRBD1 (5 bases). Germline CDR1 reads MGHDK; CDR2 reads SYGVNS. This CDR3 has 14 amino acids. Trimming pared 1 base from V and 6 bases from J, leaving 12 bases between. CDR3 in DNA: TGTGCCAGCAGTGAATCATGGGGGGGTAATGGCTACACCTTC. Translated, it gives CASSESWGGNGYTF.

The V and J genes are TRBV5-8 and TRBJ1-5; D is ambiguous. The CDR3 extends over 14 amino acids. Germline-derived CDR1 and CDR2 are SGHTS and YDEGEE. Trimming removed 4 bases from V and 4 bases from J, with 12 bases in between. The CDR3 here is CASSPGQPNQPQHF. The CDR3 bases are TGTGCCAGCAGCCCCGGGCAACCAAATCAGCCCCAGCATTTT.

The V gene is TRBV5-4, the J gene TRBJ1-2; tentatively, D is TRBD1 (5 bases). The CDR3 is 15 residues long. In germline, CDR1 is SGHNT, CDR2 YYREEE (reference sequence). The V and J ends lost 4 bases and 8 bases respectively, with 21 bases between them. In nucleotides, the CDR3 is TGTGCCAGCAGCCCAACCGGGACCTCTAAAGGCGGCTACACCTTC. Its protein is CASSPTGTSKGGYTF.

The J gene is TRBJ1-1, the V gene TRBV6-6; D remains unclear. The CDR3 is made up of 10 amino acids. Germline CDR1 is MNHNY and CDR2 is SVGAGI (reference sequence). V lost 6 bases and J lost 4, with 3 bases in between. CDR3 residues: CASRLTEAFF. Written as DNA, the CDR3 is TGTGCCAGCAGACTCACTGAAGCTTTCTTT.

The chain links TRBV7-2 to TRBJ2-2; tentatively, D is TRBD1 (6 bases). CDR3 size: 16 residues. CDR1 SGHTA and CDR2 FQGNSA come from the germline V gene. V lost 5 bases and J lost 5, with 18 bases in between. The CDR3 DNA sequence: TGTGCCAGCAGCGCCCGTTTCGGGACAAAAACCGGGGAGCTGTTTTTT. Translated, it gives CASSARFGTKTGELFF.

V usage is TRBV28 and J usage is TRBJ1-1; a possible D gene is TRBD1 (5 bases). With 2 bases removed from V and 0 bases from J, the gap between germline ends came to 13 bases. Germline assignment: CDR1 MDHEN and CDR2 SYDVKM. The CDR3 is made up of 16 amino acids. CDR3 sequence (DNA): TGTGCCAGCAGTTTACCCCCCGACAGCTTGAACACTGAAGCTTTCTTT. Encoded protein: CASSLPPDSLNTEAFF.

J is TRBJ2-1 and V is TRBV7-9; D unresolved. Trimming left V 6 bases short and J 6 bases short, with 15 bases between. The CDR3 loop spans 14 amino acids. Germline V gene lookup returns CDR1 SEHNR and CDR2 FQNEAQ (reference sequence). The CDR3 sequence is CASRPPFALNEQFF. In DNA form, the CDR3 reads TGTGCCAGCAGGCCCCCTTTTGCCCTCAATGAGCAGTTCTTC.

The V and J genes are TRBV11-3 and TRBJ2-2, with D perhaps TRBD2 (5 bases). The V end was cut by 0 bases, the J end by 0 bases, with 11 bases between. Per germline, CDR1 SGHNT and CDR2 YENEEA. The CDR3 covers 17 residues. The CDR3 DNA is TGTGCCAGCAGCTTAGATCGGGGTCACGCGAACACCGGGGAGCTGTTTTTT. Amino acid sequence: CASSLDRGHANTGELFF.

The chain combines TRBV27 with TRBJ2-3; weak D call: TRBD2 (6 bases). V was clipped by 6 bases and J by 1 base, with 17 bases between them. CDR3 length: 16 amino acids. Germline V gene data show CDR1 as MNHEY and CDR2 as SMNVEV (reference sequence). The CDR3 loop reads CASSPAAGFGTDTQYF. The CDR3, as DNA: TGTGCCAGCAGCCCGGCGGCGGGATTTGGCACAGATACGCAGTATTTT.